Below are 14 T cell receptor beta chains sequenced from a single sample in a study of blood T cell repertoires in COVID-19. Sequencing was performed with immunoSEQ multiplex PCR; in TCRdb, only in-frame clones are kept and a portion is missing. Of about 320,000 clones detected, about 82% appear once; the ten largest clones hold around 6.9%. The material sequenced was peripheral blood. These receptors were obtained from a human donor in a cohort sampled during active COVID-19.

The chain has TRBV18 and TRBJ2-1; 9 bases map to TRBD1. The CDR3 consists of 16 residues. After removal of 3 bases from V and 9 bases from J, the junction contained 12 bases not matched to a gene. Per the germline V gene, CDR1 is KGHSH and CDR2 is LQKENI. The CDR3: CASSPPPQGAKVEQFF. CDR3 nucleotide sequence: TGTGCCAGCTCACCCCCTCCACAGGGGGCAAAGGTTGAGCAGTTCTTC.

This rearrangement joins TRBV9 to TRBJ2-1; 7 bases align to TRBD1. This CDR3 comprises 16 residues. V lost 4 bases, J lost 0 bases, and 7 bases stayed unmatched. The germline gives CDR1 SGDLS, CDR2 YYNGEE. The CDR3 sequence: CASSLMAGGSYNEQFF. For the CDR3, the DNA is TGTGCCAGCAGCTTAATGGCAGGGGGCTCCTACAATGAGCAGTTCTTC. Full variable domain (remainder filled in from reference TRBV9 and TRBJ2-1): DSGVTQTPKHLITATGQRVTLRCSPRSGDLSVYWYQQSLDQGLQFLIQYYNGEERAKGNILERFSAQQFPDLHSELNLSSLELGDSALYFCASSLMAGGSYNEQFFGPGTRLTVL.

The rearrangement joins TRBV6-5 to TRBJ2-1, with TRBD2 identical over 8 bases. CDR1 and CDR2 from the germline V gene are MNHEY and SVGAGI. Losses at the gene ends were 4 bases for V and 4 bases for J; bases not matched to a gene: 3. This CDR3 contains 14 residues. CDR3 bases: TGTGCCAGCAGTTCCGGGGGGGAATACAATGAGCAGTTCTTC. Residues: CASSSGGEYNEQFF.

This chain links TRBV6-2 or TRBV6-3 with TRBJ1-1; the D gene is possibly TRBD1 (6 bases). This CDR3 spans 17 amino acids. CDR1 and CDR2 from the germline V gene are MNHEY and SVGEGT. Trimming left V 2 bases short and J 1 base short, with 17 bases between. The CDR3 spells CASSYPGQGLRNTEAFF. CDR3 DNA sequence: TGTGCCAGCAGTTACCCGGGTCAGGGGTTGCGGAACACTGAAGCTTTCTTT.

The chain uses TRBV4-1 and TRBJ2-4; D not resolved. Between the trimmed V and J ends, which lost 1 base and 5 bases, there was a span of 9 bases. Germline CDR1 and CDR2: MGHRA and YSYEKL. The CDR3 has 14 amino acids. The CDR3 DNA is TGCGCCAGCAGCCAAGTTCAGAATGAAAACATTCAGTACTTC. The encoded protein is CASSQVQNENIQYF.

The chain uses TRBV5-3 and TRBJ2-2, with 10 bases aligning to TRBD1. TRBV5-3 is an ORF; its function is uncertain. Trimming cost V 2 bases and J 4 bases; bases outside gene matches: 5. This CDR3 has 16 amino acids. This chain's CDR3 is CARSFLDRGSTGELFF. CDR3 DNA sequence: TGTGCCAGAAGCTTCCTGGACAGGGGGAGCACCGGGGAGCTGTTTTTT.

The CDR3 here is CSVEGGQVSTDTQYF. The CDR3 DNA reads TGCAGCGTTGAAGGGGGACAGGTCAGCACAGATACGCAGTATTTT. The chain couples TRBV29-1 to TRBJ2-3; TRBD1 aligns across 8 bases. This CDR3 comprises 15 residues. Germline loops: CDR1 SQVTM, CDR2 ANQGSEA. With 1 base clipped from V and 0 bases from J, the junction kept 3 bases outside the gene matches.

As concerns this clone: Other nucleotide sequences from this sample produce the same CDR3. J is TRBJ1-2 and V is TRBV7-9, with 8 nucleotides matching TRBD1. From germline, CDR1 is SEHNR and CDR2 FQNEAQ (reference sequence). The CDR3 has 13 amino acids. The trim removed 3 bases at V and 6 bases at J, leaving 3 bases unmatched. This chain's CDR3 is CASSLLQGDGYTF. In DNA form, the CDR3 reads TGTGCCAGCAGCTTGCTACAGGGGGATGGCTACACCTTC.

The rearrangement links TRBV9 to TRBJ1-2; no clear D. This CDR3 is 14 amino acids long. Germline V lookup: CDR1 SGDLS, CDR2 YYNGEE. Trimming stripped 3 bases from V and 4 bases from J, with 13 bases between. Here the CDR3 DNA reads TGTGCCAGCAGCGGCTTTTCCGTCGGCTATGGCTACACCTTC. Protein product: CASSGFSVGYGYTF.

CDR3: CASSLPAGGSTDTQYF. DNA of the CDR3: TGCGCCAGCAGCTTGCCCGCGGGGGGGAGCACAGATACGCAGTATTTT. V gene TRBV5-1 combines with J gene TRBJ2-3; 9 bases align to TRBD2. Germline CDR1 and CDR2: SGHRS and YFSETQ. The CDR3 has 16 residues. J gave up 0 bases and V 1 base, and 3 bases lay outside the gene matches.

This sequence joins TRBV27 and TRBJ2-7, with no clear D. The V gene's germline CDR1 is MNHEY and CDR2 SMNVEV (reference sequence). The length of the CDR3 is 13 residues. V lost 5 bases and J 5 bases, leaving 13 bases between the germline ends. The DNA for the CDR3 is TGTGCCAGCAGTCCCCAACAGCAGAACGAGCAGTACTTC. The encoded protein is CASSPQQQNEQYF.

The chain uses TRBV6-5 and TRBJ1-2; weak D call: TRBD1 (5 bases). This CDR3 has 12 amino acids. Germline CDR1 is MNHEY and CDR2 is SVGAGI. Trimming pared 4 bases from V and 7 bases from J, leaving 10 bases between. CDR3: CASSFQGTGYTF. CDR3 coding DNA: TGTGCCAGCAGTTTCCAGGGAACTGGCTACACCTTC.

The chain couples TRBV11-2 to TRBJ1-2; TRBD1 might be the D (6 bases). V was shortened by 5 bases and J by 6 bases, with 19 bases between the two germline ends. Germline V CDR1 and CDR2: SGHAT, FQNNGV. This CDR3 region has 15 residues. The CDR3 reads CASSDRTEFFNGYTF. The CDR3 DNA follows: TGTGCCAGCAGCGACCGGACAGAATTCTTCAATGGCTACACCTTC.

This clone has more than one count but fewer than ten. The CDR3, as DNA: TGCGCCAGCAGCGGTCCGACAGGGGGCGACTACAATGAGCAGTTCTTC. Translating gives CASSGPTGGDYNEQFF. The chain employs TRBV5-1 and TRBJ2-1, with 10 nucleotides matching TRBD1. CDR3 length: 16 residues. CDR1 and CDR2 (germline): SGHRS, YFSETQ. V shed 4 bases, J shed 3 bases, and the junction held 7 bases outside the gene matches.